One and the same sample provided the 2 T cell receptor beta chains below, sequenced in a study of blood T cell repertoires in COVID-19. Produced via immunoSEQ multiplex PCR; TCRdb's table is partial and in-frame only. The sample records around 140,000 clones, 85% to 90% being singletons. Source material: PBMCs or T cells enriched from blood (not recorded which). The receptors were sampled from a man aged 60 to 69 who had recovered from COVID-19.

This clone was seen a single time. J is TRBJ2-1 and V is TRBV28; D may be TRBD2 (6 bases). The CDR3 consists of 14 residues. The ends were cut back, 7 bases at V and 3 bases at J, with 13 bases in the middle. Germline CDR1 is MDHEN and CDR2 is SYDVKM. Written as DNA, the CDR3 is TGTGCCAGCACCCCCGGGGGATTCTACAATGAGCAGTTCTTC. Amino acid sequence: CASTPGGFYNEQFF.

The chain uses TRBV15 and TRBJ2-7, with a tentative D call TRBD1 (5 bases). V shed 3 bases and J shed 0 bases, with 12 bases lying between them. CDR1 and CDR2 (germline): LNHNV, YYDKDF (reference sequence). This CDR3 spans 15 amino acids. The CDR3 DNA sequence: TGTGCCACCAGCAGGGAAACAGGATACTCCTACGAGCAGTACTTC. It encodes CATSRETGYSYEQYF.